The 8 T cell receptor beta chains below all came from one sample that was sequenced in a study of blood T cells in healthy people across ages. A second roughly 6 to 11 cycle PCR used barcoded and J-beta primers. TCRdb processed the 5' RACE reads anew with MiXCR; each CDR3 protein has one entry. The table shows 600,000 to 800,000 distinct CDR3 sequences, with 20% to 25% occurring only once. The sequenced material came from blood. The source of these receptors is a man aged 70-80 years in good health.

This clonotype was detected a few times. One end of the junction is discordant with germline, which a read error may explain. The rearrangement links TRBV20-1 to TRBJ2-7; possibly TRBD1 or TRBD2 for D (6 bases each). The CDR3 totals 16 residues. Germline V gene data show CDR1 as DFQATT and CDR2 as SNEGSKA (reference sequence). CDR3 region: CGARGGLGGSSYEQYF. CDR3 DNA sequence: TGCGGTGCTAGAGGGGGGTTGGGGGGAAGCTCCTACGAGCAGTACTTC.

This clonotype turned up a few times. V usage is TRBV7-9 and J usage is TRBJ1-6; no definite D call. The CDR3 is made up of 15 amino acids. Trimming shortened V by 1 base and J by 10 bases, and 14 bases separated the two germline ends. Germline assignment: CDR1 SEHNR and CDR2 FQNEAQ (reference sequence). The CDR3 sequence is CASSLDGLGRSPLHF. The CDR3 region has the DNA TGTGCCAGCAGCTTAGATGGTCTTGGGAGGTCACCCCTCCACTTT.

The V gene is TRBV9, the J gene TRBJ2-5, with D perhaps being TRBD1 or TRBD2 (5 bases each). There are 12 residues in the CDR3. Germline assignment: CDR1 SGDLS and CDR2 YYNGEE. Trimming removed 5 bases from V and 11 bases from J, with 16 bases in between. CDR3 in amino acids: CASSSTAREQYF. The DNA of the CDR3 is TGTGCCAGCAGTTCAACGGCCAGGGAGCAGTACTTC.

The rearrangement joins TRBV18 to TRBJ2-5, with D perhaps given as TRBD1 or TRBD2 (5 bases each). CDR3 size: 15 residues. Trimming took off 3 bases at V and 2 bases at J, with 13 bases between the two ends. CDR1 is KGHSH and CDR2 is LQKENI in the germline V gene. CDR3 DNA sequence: TGTGCCAGCTCACCTAGGGGAGCACCACAAGAGACCCAGTACTTC. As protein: CASSPRGAPQETQYF.

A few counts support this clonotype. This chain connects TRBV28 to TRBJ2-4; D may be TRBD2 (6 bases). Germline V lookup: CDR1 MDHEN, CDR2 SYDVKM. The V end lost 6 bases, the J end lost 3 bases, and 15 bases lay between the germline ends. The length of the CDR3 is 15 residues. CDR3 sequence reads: CASRTASEGKNIQYF. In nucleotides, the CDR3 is TGTGCCAGCAGGACCGCGTCGGAGGGCAAAAACATTCAGTACTTC.

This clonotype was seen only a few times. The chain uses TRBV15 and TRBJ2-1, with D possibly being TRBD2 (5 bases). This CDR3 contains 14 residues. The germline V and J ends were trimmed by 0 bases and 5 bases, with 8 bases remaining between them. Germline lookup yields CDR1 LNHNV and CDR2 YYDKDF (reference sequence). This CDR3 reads CATSRDLAHNEQFF. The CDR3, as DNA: TGTGCCACCAGCAGAGACCTAGCCCACAATGAGCAGTTCTTC. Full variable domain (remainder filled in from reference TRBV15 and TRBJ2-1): DAMVIQNPRYQVTQFGKPVTLSCSQTLNHNVMYWYQQKSSQAPKLLFHYYDKDFNNEADTPDNFQSRRPNTSFCFLDIRSPGLGDTAMYLCATSRDLAHNEQFFGPGTRLTVL.

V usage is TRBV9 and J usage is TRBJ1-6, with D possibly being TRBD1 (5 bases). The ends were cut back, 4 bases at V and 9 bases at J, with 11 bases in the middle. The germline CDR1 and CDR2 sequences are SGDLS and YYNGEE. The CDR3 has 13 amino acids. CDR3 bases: TGTGCCAGCAGCCCTGAGGGGAGTTCACCCCTCCACTTT. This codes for CASSPEGSSPLHF.

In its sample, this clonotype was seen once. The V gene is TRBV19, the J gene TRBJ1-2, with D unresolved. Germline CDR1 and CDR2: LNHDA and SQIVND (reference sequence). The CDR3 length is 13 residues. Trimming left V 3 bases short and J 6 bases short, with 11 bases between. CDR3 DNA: TGTGCCAGTAGTATGCGGGGTTTGGATGGCTACACCTTC. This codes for CASSMRGLDGYTF.